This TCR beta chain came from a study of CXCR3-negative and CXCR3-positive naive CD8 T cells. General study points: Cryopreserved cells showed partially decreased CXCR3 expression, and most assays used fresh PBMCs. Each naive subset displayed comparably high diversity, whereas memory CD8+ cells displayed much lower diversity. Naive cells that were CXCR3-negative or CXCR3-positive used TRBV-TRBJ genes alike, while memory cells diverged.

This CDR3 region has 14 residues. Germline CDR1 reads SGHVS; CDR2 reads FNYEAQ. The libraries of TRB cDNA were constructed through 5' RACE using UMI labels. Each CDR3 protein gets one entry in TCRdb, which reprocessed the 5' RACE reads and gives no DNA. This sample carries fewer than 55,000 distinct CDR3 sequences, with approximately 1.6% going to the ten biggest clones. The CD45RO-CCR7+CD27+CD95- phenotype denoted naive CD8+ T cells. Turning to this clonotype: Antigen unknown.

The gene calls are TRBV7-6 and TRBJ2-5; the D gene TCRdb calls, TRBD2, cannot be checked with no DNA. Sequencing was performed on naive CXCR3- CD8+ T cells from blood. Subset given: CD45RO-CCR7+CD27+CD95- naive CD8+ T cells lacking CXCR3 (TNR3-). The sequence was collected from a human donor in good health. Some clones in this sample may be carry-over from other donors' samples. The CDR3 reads CASSLTLGGETQYF.